This is a list of T cell receptor beta chains from one sample in a study of blood T cell repertoires in COVID-19. Profiled with immunoSEQ multiplex PCR; TCRdb holds only in-frame clones, not every one. The table lists around 140,000 clones, approximately 89% of them singletons. Sequenced material: peripheral blood. The receptors shown here come from a human donor in a cohort sampled during active COVID-19. Both conserved end residues are part of each CDR3. Fields, in order: CDR3 protein, CDR3 DNA, clone size, V gene, D gene, J gene. The D gene is left open where the match is weak. The size entry is marked missing in some rows and otherwise reads once, few, many or a size class.

CDR3: CASSLASGQNTGELFF
DNA: TGTGCCAGCAGCTTGGCCTCGGGACAGAACACCGGGGAGCTGTTTTTT
size: NA
V: TRBV5-6
D: NA
J: TRBJ2-2

CDR3: CASRPGTSGFNEQFF
DNA: TGTGCCAGCAGGCCCGGGACTAGCGGGTTCAATGAGCAGTTCTTC
size: NA
V: TRBV11-1
D: TRBD2
J: TRBJ2-1

CDR3: CASRPQGISYEQYF
DNA: TGTGCCAGCAGACCCCAGGGGATCTCCTACGAGCAGTACTTC
size: few
V: TRBV7-2
D: NA
J: TRBJ2-7

CDR3: CASSQGRGYRNTEAFF
DNA: TGCGCCAGCAGCCAAGGCAGGGGCTACAGGAACACTGAAGCTTTCTTT
size: NA
V: TRBV4-1
D: NA
J: TRBJ1-1

CDR3: CSASTGVGETQYF
DNA: TGCAGTGCTAGTACAGGGGTTGGGGAGACCCAGTACTTC
size: NA
V: TRBV20-1
D: TRBD1
J: TRBJ2-5

CDR3: CASSREGGTANTEAFF
DNA: TGTGCCAGCAGCCGGGAGGGAGGGACGGCGAACACTGAAGCTTTCTTT
size: NA
V: TRBV5-4
D: NA
J: TRBJ1-1

CDR3: CASSPRAVSSYNEQFF
DNA: TGTGCCAGCAGCCCCAGAGCGGTCAGCTCCTACAATGAGCAGTTCTTC
size: NA
V: TRBV7-2
D: NA
J: TRBJ2-1

CDR3: CASRASRTRETQYF
DNA: TGTGCCAGCAGAGCGTCTCGTACCAGAGAGACCCAGTACTTC
size: NA
V: TRBV6-5
D: NA
J: TRBJ2-5

CDR3: CASSSDTGLGYTF
DNA: TGTGCCAGCAGCTCGGATACAGGGCTTGGCTACACCTTC
size: NA
V: TRBV7-8
D: NA
J: TRBJ1-2

CDR3: CASSTTGGVAGELFF
DNA: TGTGCCAGTAGTACGACAGGGGGCGTAGCCGGGGAGCTGTTTTTT
size: NA
V: TRBV19
D: TRBD1
J: TRBJ2-2

CDR3: CASMGAGGPPYEQYF
DNA: TGCGCCAGCATGGGGGCAGGGGGCCCCCCCTACGAGCAGTACTTC
size: NA
V: TRBV5-1
D: TRBD1
J: TRBJ2-7

CDR3: CASSPLAGAPYNEQFF
DNA: TGTGCCAGCAGCCCCTTGGCGGGGGCCCCCTACAATGAGCAGTTCTTC
size: few
V: TRBV6-6
D: NA
J: TRBJ2-1

CDR3: CASSQEAISTDTQYF
DNA: TGCGCCAGCAGCCAAGAGGCAATTTCCACAGATACGCAGTATTTT
size: NA
V: TRBV4-1
D: NA
J: TRBJ2-3

CDR3: CASSPQGQGRDEQFF
DNA: TGTGCCAGCAGCCCACAGGGACAGGGGAGGGATGAGCAGTTCTTC
size: NA
V: TRBV7-9
D: TRBD1
J: TRBJ2-1

CDR3: CASSRPGKNIQYF
DNA: TGTGCCAGCAGCCGTCCCGGGAAGAACATTCAGTACTTC
size: NA
V: TRBV7-9
D: NA
J: TRBJ2-4

CDR3: CASSPGGRNEQFF
DNA: TGCGCCAGCAGCCCGGGGGGTAGGAATGAGCAGTTCTTC
size: NA
V: TRBV5-1
D: TRBD2
J: TRBJ2-1

CDR3: CASSLSQRGRNGYTF
DNA: TGTGCCAGCAGCCTGTCACAGCGGGGACGGAATGGCTACACCTTC
size: NA
V: TRBV16
D: NA
J: TRBJ1-2

CDR3: CASKRRGTLYGYTF
DNA: TGTGCCAGCAAACGGCGGGGTACTCTCTATGGCTACACCTTC
size: NA
V: TRBV2
D: NA
J: TRBJ1-2

CDR3: CASSVARSTDTQYF
DNA: TGTGCCAGCAGCGTCGCTAGAAGCACAGATACGCAGTATTTT
size: once
V: TRBV9
D: NA
J: TRBJ2-3

CDR3: CASSLLAFRGGSTGELFF
DNA: TGTGCCAGCAGCTTACTGGCTTTTCGAGGGGGCTCCACCGGGGAGCTGTTTTTT
size: NA
V: TRBV5-8
D: TRBD1
J: TRBJ2-2

CDR3: CATGQTNTEAFF
DNA: TGTGCCACAGGACAGACGAACACTGAAGCTTTCTTT
size: once
V: TRBV6-6
D: NA
J: TRBJ1-1

CDR3: CSVPSRRTGIEGTEAFF
DNA: TGCAGCGTCCCCTCCCGGAGGACAGGGATCGAGGGCACTGAAGCTTTCTTT
size: NA
V: TRBV29-1
D: TRBD1
J: TRBJ1-1

CDR3: CASSRLAGGGEQFF
DNA: TGTGCCAGCAGTCGCCTAGCGGGGGGTGGTGAGCAGTTCTTC
size: NA
V: TRBV6-4
D: TRBD2
J: TRBJ2-1

CDR3: CASSPSSEAYEQYF
DNA: TGTGCCAGCTCACCAAGTTCCGAGGCCTACGAGCAGTACTTC
size: NA
V: TRBV18
D: NA
J: TRBJ2-7

CDR3: CASSVAGGAAGELFF
DNA: TGTGCCAGCAGCGTAGCGGGGGGGGCGGCCGGGGAGCTGTTTTTT
size: NA
V: TRBV9
D: TRBD2
J: TRBJ2-2

CDR3: CSASPNRNRGYNSPLHF
DNA: TGCAGTGCTAGTCCTAATCGGAACAGGGGCTATAATTCACCCCTCCACTTT
size: NA
V: TRBV20-1
D: TRBD1
J: TRBJ1-6

CDR3: CASGDRTGNTIYF
DNA: TGTGCCAGTGGGGACAGGACTGGAAACACCATATATTTT
size: NA
V: TRBV19
D: TRBD1
J: TRBJ1-3

CDR3: CASTVRDRVYNEQFF
DNA: TGTGCCAGTACCGTCCGGGACAGGGTCTACAATGAGCAGTTCTTC
size: NA
V: TRBV9
D: TRBD1
J: TRBJ2-1

CDR3: CASTPSGEAYEQYF
DNA: TGTGCCAGCACCCCCTCCGGGGAGGCCTACGAGCAGTACTTC
size: NA
V: TRBV9
D: NA
J: TRBJ2-7

CDR3: CASSYGDSGNTIYF
DNA: TGTGCCAGCAGTTACGGAGACTCTGGAAACACCATATATTTT
size: NA
V: TRBV6-6
D: NA
J: TRBJ1-3

CDR3: CASSLSARTYEQYF
DNA: TGTGCCAGCAGCTTATCAGCCAGGACTTACGAGCAGTACTTC
size: NA
V: TRBV7-9
D: NA
J: TRBJ2-7

CDR3: CASKGGTDFWQPQHF
DNA: TGTGCCAGTAAAGGAGGGACGGACTTCTGGCAGCCCCAGCATTTT
size: NA
V: TRBV19
D: NA
J: TRBJ1-5

CDR3: CASSQEWFGGNSPLHF
DNA: TGTGCCAGCAGCCAAGAATGGTTTGGGGGCAATTCACCCCTCCACTTT
size: few
V: TRBV3-1/TRBV3-2
D: NA
J: TRBJ1-6

CDR3: CATSGTANYGYTF
DNA: TGTGCCACCAGTGGGACAGCTAACTATGGCTACACCTTC
size: NA
V: TRBV15
D: TRBD1
J: TRBJ1-2

CDR3: CASTRGGRVSQYF
DNA: TGTGCCAGTACTAGAGGGGGTAGGGTGTCCCAGTACTTC
size: NA
V: TRBV6-5
D: NA
J: TRBJ2-5

CDR3: CSVVRRVATEAFF
DNA: TGCAGCGTTGTGCGGAGGGTGGCCACTGAAGCTTTCTTT
size: NA
V: TRBV29-1
D: NA
J: TRBJ1-1

CDR3: CASSITTGYWGYTF
DNA: TGTGCCAGTAGTATTACGACAGGCTACTGGGGCTACACCTTC
size: NA
V: TRBV19
D: NA
J: TRBJ1-2

CDR3: CSASTQGSDEQYF
DNA: TGCAGTGCTAGTACCCAGGGTTCGGACGAGCAGTACTTC
size: NA
V: TRBV20-1
D: NA
J: TRBJ2-7

CDR3: CASSTTGKAYNSPLHF
DNA: TGTGCCAGCAGTACGACAGGAAAGGCCTATAATTCACCCCTCCACTTT
size: NA
V: TRBV27
D: NA
J: TRBJ1-6

CDR3: CASSLGGRVYEKLFF
DNA: TGTGCCAGCAGCTTAGGAGGGAGGGTCTACGAAAAACTGTTTTTT
size: NA
V: TRBV7-8
D: NA
J: TRBJ1-4

CDR3: CASSRSGTSGSYEQYF
DNA: TGTGCCAGCAGCCGCTCCGGGACTAGCGGTTCCTACGAGCAGTACTTC
size: NA
V: TRBV7-2
D: TRBD2
J: TRBJ2-7

CDR3: CASSWDRRTQTEAFF
DNA: TGTGCCAGCAGCTGGGACAGAAGGACGCAAACTGAAGCTTTCTTT
size: NA
V: TRBV7-8
D: TRBD1
J: TRBJ1-1

CDR3: CASSVRVSGGTEAFF
DNA: TGTGCCAGCAGTGTCCGGGTATCGGGGGGCACTGAAGCTTTCTTT
size: NA
V: TRBV2
D: NA
J: TRBJ1-1

CDR3: CASSNRGQSNEKLFF
DNA: TGTGCCAGCTCAAACCGGGGACAGTCTAATGAAAAACTGTTTTTT
size: NA
V: TRBV18
D: TRBD1
J: TRBJ1-4

CDR3: CASRRRGLGEQYF
DNA: TGTGCCAGCCGGCGGAGGGGCCTAGGGGAGCAGTACTTC
size: NA
V: TRBV11-2
D: NA
J: TRBJ2-7

CDR3: CASSEGAGTGELFF
DNA: TGTGCCAGCAGTGAAGGGGCGGGGACCGGGGAGCTGTTTTTT
size: NA
V: TRBV6-1
D: NA
J: TRBJ2-2